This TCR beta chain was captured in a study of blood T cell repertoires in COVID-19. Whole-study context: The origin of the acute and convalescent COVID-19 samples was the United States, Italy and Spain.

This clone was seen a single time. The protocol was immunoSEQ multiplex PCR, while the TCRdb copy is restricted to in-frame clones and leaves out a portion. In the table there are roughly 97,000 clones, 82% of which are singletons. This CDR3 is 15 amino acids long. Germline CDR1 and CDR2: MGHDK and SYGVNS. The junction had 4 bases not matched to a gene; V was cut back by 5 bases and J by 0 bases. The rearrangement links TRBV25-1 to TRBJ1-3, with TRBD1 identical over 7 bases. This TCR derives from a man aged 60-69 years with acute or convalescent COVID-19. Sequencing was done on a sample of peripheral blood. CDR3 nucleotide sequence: TGTGCCAGCAGTCGGACAGGAAACTCTGGAAACACCATATATTTT. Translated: CASSRTGNSGNTIYF.